What follows describes a single T cell receptor (beta chain). Its target is not known. The data were obtained in a study of T cell repertoires in cytomegalovirus infection. Study at large: CMV epitopes that were recently identified and HLA-C-restricted were used alongside well-studied HLA-B-restricted ones. Indications of both CMV infection and matching HLA type were provided by public TCR beta signatures.

The CDR3 has 14 residues. The germline CDR1 and CDR2 sequences are MNHEY and SVGEGT. J gave up 12 bases and V 4 bases, and 11 bases lay outside the gene matches. MiXCR, applied by TCRdb to the reads, yields one record per CDR3 protein. The repertoire consists of roughly 570,000 distinct CDR3 sequences, with around 40% occurring once and the leading ten covering about 46%. The rearrangement links TRBV6-2 or TRBV6-3 to TRBJ2-1; 8 bases line up with TRBD2. The starting material was cultured PBMCs, obtained from culture after CMV antigen stimulation. The source is a human donor in good health (CMV status not recorded). Some clones in this sample may be carry-over from other donors' samples. The CDR3 DNA follows: TGTGCCAGCAGTTGGAGTGTGCGGGGGGCCGGGCAGTTCTTC. It specifies CASSWSVRGAGQFF.